The 14 T cell receptor beta chains below all came from one sample that was sequenced in a study of T cell repertoires in cytomegalovirus infection. Their antigens are not known. TCRdb re-called the reads through MiXCR, storing one row per CDR3 protein. Here the sample spans roughly 700,000 distinct CDR3 sequences, about 30% being singletons. The sequences come from cultured PBMCs, collected from culture after CMV antigen stimulation. The receptor source for this set is a human donor in good health (CMV status not recorded). Some clones in this sample may be carry-over from other donors' samples.

This chain joins TRBV4-1 and TRBJ2-7, with 8 nucleotides matching TRBD2. In germline, CDR1 is MGHRA, CDR2 YSYEKL. The trim removed 5 bases at V and 6 bases at J, leaving 9 bases unmatched. CDR3 length: 14 amino acids. The CDR3 protein is CASSSAGALGEQYF. CDR3 coding DNA: TGCGCCAGCAGCTCAGCGGGAGCCCTCGGCGAGCAGTACTTC.

V and J are TRBV6-6 and TRBJ1-2; D unresolved. The CDR3 is made up of 15 amino acids. In germline, CDR1 is MNHNY, CDR2 SVGAGI (reference sequence). The germline V and J ends were trimmed by 6 bases and 0 bases, with 14 bases remaining between them. CDR3 bases: TGTGCCAGCAGCCGACAAAACCCCCCTAACTATGGCTACACCTTC. It translates to CASSRQNPPNYGYTF.

The chain is built from TRBV4-1 and TRBJ1-5, with D maybe TRBD1 (6 bases). Trimming pared 3 bases from V and 3 bases from J, leaving 9 bases between. The CDR3 spans 14 residues. From germline, CDR1 is MGHRA and CDR2 YSYEKL. The CDR3 region has the DNA TGCGCCAGCAGCCACACAGGGTACAATCAGCCCCAGCATTTT. It specifies CASSHTGYNQPQHF.

The genes are TRBV10-3 and TRBJ2-2, with TRBD2 identical over 9 bases. Trimming took 4 bases from V and 1 from J; bases not matched to a gene: 7. Per the germline V gene, CDR1 is ENHRY and CDR2 is SYGVKD. This CDR3 region has 17 residues. The CDR3 sequence: CAISVDSGGMNTGELFF. CDR3 coding DNA: TGTGCCATCAGTGTTGACAGCGGGGGGATGAACACCGGGGAGCTGTTTTTT.

V is TRBV10-3 and J is TRBJ2-5; 9 bases align to TRBD1. Trimming took 11 bases from V and 2 from J; bases not matched to a gene: 9. This CDR3 comprises 14 residues. Germline V gene sequence: CDR1 ENHRY, CDR2 SYGVKD. The CDR3 loop reads CASQGTGPQETQYF. DNA of the CDR3: TGTGCCTCCCAGGGGACAGGGCCGCAAGAGACCCAGTACTTC.

The rearrangement uses TRBV19 and TRBJ1-2, with D possibly TRBD1 on 6 matching bases. V was clipped by 3 bases and J by 4 bases, with 12 bases between them. The CDR3 contains 14 residues. Germline CDR1 LNHDA, CDR2 SQIVND (reference sequence). Here the CDR3 reads CASSMAGTSYGYTF. In DNA form, the CDR3 reads TGTGCCAGTAGTATGGCAGGGACATCCTATGGCTACACCTTC.

V gene TRBV7-9 combines with J gene TRBJ2-5; 9 nucleotides match TRBD2. The germline V gene encodes CDR1 SEHNR and CDR2 FQNEAQ (reference sequence). The length of the CDR3 is 15 residues. V was clipped by 1 base and J by 3 bases; unmatched bases: 3. The CDR3, as DNA: TGTGCCAGCAGCTTAGTTGCTAGCGGGAAAGAGACCCAGTACTTC. It translates to CASSLVASGKETQYF.

The V and J genes are TRBV7-6 and TRBJ1-3; no clear D. Germline assignment: CDR1 SGHVS and CDR2 FNYEAQ. Between the trimmed V and J ends, which lost 1 base and 0 bases, there was a span of 7 bases. This CDR3 region has 15 residues. CDR3 in DNA: TGTGCCAGCAGCTTAGGGACTAGCTCTGGAAACACCATATATTTT. Protein sequence: CASSLGTSSGNTIYF.

CDR3 amino acids: CASNSGRVRSYNEQFF. In DNA, the CDR3 is TGTGCCAGCAACTCCGGCCGGGTCCGCTCCTACAATGAGCAGTTCTTC. This sequence joins TRBV5-4 and TRBJ2-1; no clear D. This CDR3 has 16 residues. Germline CDR1 SGHNT, CDR2 YYREEE (reference sequence). V was cut by 6 bases and J by 0 bases, with 16 bases left in between.

This clonotype was seen only a few times. The chain carries TRBV10-3 and TRBJ2-3; D not certain. CDR1 and CDR2 (germline): ENHRY, SYGVKD. V shed 3 bases and J shed 4 bases, with 8 bases lying between them. This CDR3 is 13 amino acids long. The CDR3 bases are TGTGCCATCAGTGATGCCTTGGCAGATACGCAGTATTTT. Translated: CAISDALADTQYF.

The CDR3 sequence is CASSLSGPFSTDTQYF. Here the CDR3 DNA reads TGTGCCAGCAGTTTATCGGGACCCTTTAGCACAGATACGCAGTATTTT. The chain recombines TRBV27 with TRBJ2-3; D may match TRBD1 or TRBD2 (5 bases each). V shed 0 bases and J shed 0 bases, with 10 bases lying between them. CDR1 and CDR2 (germline): MNHEY, SMNVEV (reference sequence). CDR3 size: 16 residues.

The chain links TRBV27 to TRBJ1-2; the match to TRBD1 covers 7 bases. Germline CDR1 and CDR2: MNHEY and SMNVEV (reference sequence). The CDR3 length is 15 residues. The junction had 15 bases not matched to a gene; V was cut back by 6 bases and J by 8 bases. This CDR3 reads CASRRGQAREGGYTF. The CDR3, as DNA: TGTGCCAGCAGAAGGGGGCAGGCACGAGAGGGCGGCTACACCTTC.

The V call is TRBV5-6, the J call TRBJ2-1, with TRBD1 matching over 7 bases. The germline CDR1 and CDR2 sequences are SGHDT and YYEEEE. This CDR3 contains 16 residues. Trimming removed 3 bases from V and 3 bases from J; junction bases left unmatched: 9. The CDR3 loop is CASSSFTGVGYNEQFF. CDR3 DNA sequence: TGTGCCAGCAGCTCCTTTACAGGGGTTGGCTACAATGAGCAGTTCTTC.

The chain combines TRBV5-4 with TRBJ1-2; TRBD1 matches 8 bases. CDR1 SGHNT and CDR2 YYREEE come from the germline V gene (reference sequence). CDR3 length equals 17 residues. V lost 4 bases to trimming and J lost 4 bases; unmatched junction nucleotides: 15. The CDR3 here is CASSIPDRAHRRYGYTF. The CDR3 DNA is TGTGCCAGCAGCATACCGGACAGGGCACATAGACGCTATGGCTACACCTTC.